This entry lists 8 T cell receptor beta chains sequenced from one sample in a study of blood T cells in healthy people across ages. It was with a sample-barcoded 5' primer and a J-beta primer mix that a second PCR of roughly 7 to 12 cycles was run. A single record per CDR3 protein comes from TCRdb applying MiXCR to the 5' RACE reads. The sample includes roughly 860,000 distinct CDR3 sequences, roughly 60% seen only once; the top ten take around a quarter. Material: blood. The receptor source for this set is a man aged 30 to 45 in good health.

This clonotype was detected only a few times. The gene calls are TRBV2 and TRBJ2-1; the match to TRBD1 covers 9 bases. This CDR3 has 14 residues. CDR1 is SNHLY and CDR2 is FYNNEI in the germline V gene. V shed 6 bases, J shed 7 bases, and the junction held 7 bases outside the gene matches. CDR3 in DNA: TGTGCCAGCAGACAGGGGGCCTACCAGAATGAGCAGTTCTTC. Translating gives CASRQGAYQNEQFF.

This clonotype occurred many times. The rearrangement joins TRBV4-3 to TRBJ2-3, with 7 bases lining up with TRBD2. CDR1 is LGHNA, CDR2 YSLEER, per germline. V shed 1 base and J 1 base; nucleotides not matched to a gene: 2. This CDR3 comprises 15 residues. CDR3 region: CASSQVGGGTDTQYF. The CDR3 nucleotides read TGCGCCAGCAGCCAAGTGGGGGGGGGCACAGATACGCAGTATTTT.

The chain has TRBV12-3 or TRBV12-4 and TRBJ2-7; possibly TRBD2 for D (6 bases). The CDR3 length is 14 residues. The V gene lost 5 bases and the J gene lost 2 bases, with 13 bases spanning the gap. CDR3 DNA sequence: TGTGCCAGCAGTACGACGGGAGTTACCTACGAGCAGTACTTC. It is translated as CASSTTGVTYEQYF.

The V and J genes are TRBV4-2 and TRBJ2-1; no reliable D call. Trimming stripped 3 bases from V and 3 bases from J, with 15 bases between. CDR3 size: 16 residues. CDR1 and CDR2 from the germline V gene are LGHNA and YNFKEQ. Here the CDR3 reads CASSQTRSEVYNEQFF. The DNA for the CDR3 is TGTGCCAGCAGCCAGACACGGAGCGAGGTCTACAATGAGCAGTTCTTC.

There are a few counts of this clonotype. This CDR3 reads CASSYSGQAGEQYF. CDR3 in DNA: TGTGCCAGCAGTTATTCCGGCCAGGCAGGCGAGCAGTACTTC. This chain connects TRBV27 to TRBJ2-5; the D is unclear. The end of the DNA fits TRBJ2-7 better, so the J call may be wrong. This CDR3 is built from 14 residues. CDR1 and CDR2 (germline): MNHEY, SMNVEV (reference sequence).

This clonotype occurred a few times. This chain uses TRBV27 with TRBJ1-6; tentatively, D is TRBD1 (6 bases). CDR1 MNHEY and CDR2 SMNVEV come from the germline V gene (reference sequence). This CDR3 region has 15 residues. Trimming took off 3 bases at V and 5 bases at J, with 11 bases between the two ends. CDR3 DNA sequence: TGTGCCAGCAGTTTGGAAGGGGGGAATAATTCACCCCTCCACTTT. This gives the protein CASSLEGGNNSPLHF.

CDR3 sequence reads: CASARGGGNHEQYF. CDR3 sequence (DNA): TGTGCCAGCGCAAGAGGTGGGGGAAACCACGAGCAGTACTTC. The chain carries TRBV6-5 and TRBJ2-5; either TRBD1 or TRBD2 may supply D (5 bases each). The J call may not be correct, given that the DNA end is closer to TRBJ2-7. The CDR3 is 14 amino acids. Germline-derived CDR1 and CDR2 are MNHEY and SVGAGI.

V is TRBV25-1 and J is TRBJ1-6; D call uncertain. Germline V gene lookup returns CDR1 MGHDK and CDR2 SYGVNS. V lost 2 bases and J 2 bases, leaving 7 bases between the germline ends. The CDR3 totals 15 residues. The chain's CDR3 is CASSEGVPYNSPLHF. Here the CDR3 DNA reads TGTGCCAGCAGTGAAGGGGTACCCTATAATTCACCCCTCCACTTT.